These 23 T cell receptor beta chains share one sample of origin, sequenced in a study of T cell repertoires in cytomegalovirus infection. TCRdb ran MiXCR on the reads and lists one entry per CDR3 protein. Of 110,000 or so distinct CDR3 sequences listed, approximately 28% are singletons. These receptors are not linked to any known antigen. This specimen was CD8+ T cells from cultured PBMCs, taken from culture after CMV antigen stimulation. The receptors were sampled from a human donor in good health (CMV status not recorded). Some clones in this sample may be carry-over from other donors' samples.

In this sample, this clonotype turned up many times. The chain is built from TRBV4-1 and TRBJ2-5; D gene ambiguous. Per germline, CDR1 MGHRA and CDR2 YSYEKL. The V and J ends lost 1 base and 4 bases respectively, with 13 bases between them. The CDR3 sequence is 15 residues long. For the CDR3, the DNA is TGCGCCAGCAGCCAAGTTCGTAAGCTAGGAGAGACCCAGTACTTC. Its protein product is CASSQVRKLGETQYF.

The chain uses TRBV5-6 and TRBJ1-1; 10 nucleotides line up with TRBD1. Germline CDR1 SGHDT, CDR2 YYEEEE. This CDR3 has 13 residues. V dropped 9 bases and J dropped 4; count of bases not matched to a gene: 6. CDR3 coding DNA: TGTGCCACCGACAGGGGGCAAGGCACTGAAGCTTTCTTT. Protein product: CATDRGQGTEAFF.

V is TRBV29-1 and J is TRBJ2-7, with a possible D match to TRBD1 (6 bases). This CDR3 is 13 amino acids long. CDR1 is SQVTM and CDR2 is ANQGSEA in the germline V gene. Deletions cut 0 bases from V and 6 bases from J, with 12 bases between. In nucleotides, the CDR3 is TGCAGCGTTGAAGATCTAACAGGGATCGAGCAGTACTTC. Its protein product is CSVEDLTGIEQYF.

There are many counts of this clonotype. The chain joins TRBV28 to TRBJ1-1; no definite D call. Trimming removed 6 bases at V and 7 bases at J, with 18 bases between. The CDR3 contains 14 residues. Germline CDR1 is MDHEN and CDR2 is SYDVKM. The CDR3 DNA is TGTGCCAGCAGCTTCGGGGAGGGCGAGGATGAAGCTTTCTTT. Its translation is CASSFGEGEDEAFF.

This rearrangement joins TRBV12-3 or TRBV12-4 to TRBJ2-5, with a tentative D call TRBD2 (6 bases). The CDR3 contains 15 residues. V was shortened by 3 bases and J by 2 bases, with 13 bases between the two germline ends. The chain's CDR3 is CASSLIADLQETQYF. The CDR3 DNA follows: TGTGCCAGCAGTTTGATAGCGGATCTACAAGAGACCCAGTACTTC.

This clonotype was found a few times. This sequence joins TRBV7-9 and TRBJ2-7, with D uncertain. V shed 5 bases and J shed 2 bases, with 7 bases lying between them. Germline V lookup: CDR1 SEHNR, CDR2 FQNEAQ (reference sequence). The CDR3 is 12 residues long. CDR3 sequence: CASSQTTYEQYF. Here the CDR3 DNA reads TGTGCCAGCAGCCAAACAACCTACGAGCAGTACTTC.

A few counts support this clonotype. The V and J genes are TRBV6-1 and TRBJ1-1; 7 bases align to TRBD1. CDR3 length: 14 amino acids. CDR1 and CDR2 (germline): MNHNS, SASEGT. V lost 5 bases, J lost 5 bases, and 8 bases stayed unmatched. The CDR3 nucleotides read TGTGCCAGCAGTTCCCATAAGACAGGGACTGAAGCTTTCTTT. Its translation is CASSSHKTGTEAFF.

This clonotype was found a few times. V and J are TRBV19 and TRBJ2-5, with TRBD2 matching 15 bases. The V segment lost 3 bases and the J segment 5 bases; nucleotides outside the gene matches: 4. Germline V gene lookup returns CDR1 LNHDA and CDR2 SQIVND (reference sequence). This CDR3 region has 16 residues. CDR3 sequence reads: CASSIGLAGGLETQYF. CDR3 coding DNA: TGTGCCAGTAGTATCGGACTAGCGGGGGGGCTGGAGACCCAGTACTTC. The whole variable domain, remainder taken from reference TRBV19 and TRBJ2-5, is DGGITQSPKYLFRKEGQNVTLSCEQNLNHDAMYWYRQDPGQGLRLIYYSQIVNDFQKGDIAEGYSVSREKKESFPLTVTSAQKNPTAFYLCASSIGLAGGLETQYFGPGTRLLVL.

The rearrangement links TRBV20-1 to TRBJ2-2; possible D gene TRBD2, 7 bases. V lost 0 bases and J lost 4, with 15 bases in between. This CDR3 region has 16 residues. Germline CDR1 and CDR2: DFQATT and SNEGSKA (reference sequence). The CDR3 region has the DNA TGCAGTGCTAGAGACGTGGGGGGGCAAAGCACCGGGGAGCTGTTTTTT. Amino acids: CSARDVGGQSTGELFF.

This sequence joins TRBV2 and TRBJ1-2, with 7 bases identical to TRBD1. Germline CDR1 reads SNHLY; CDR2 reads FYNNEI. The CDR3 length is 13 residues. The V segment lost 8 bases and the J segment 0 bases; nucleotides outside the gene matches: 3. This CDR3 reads CASPGQPNYGYTF. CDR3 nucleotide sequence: TGTGCCAGCCCGGGACAGCCTAACTATGGCTACACCTTC.

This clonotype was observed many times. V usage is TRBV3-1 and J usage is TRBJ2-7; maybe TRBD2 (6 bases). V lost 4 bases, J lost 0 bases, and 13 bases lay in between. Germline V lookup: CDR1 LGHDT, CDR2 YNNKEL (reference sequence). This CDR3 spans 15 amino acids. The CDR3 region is CASSPLLGGSYEQYF. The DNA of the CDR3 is TGTGCCAGCAGCCCCCTCTTGGGGGGCTCCTACGAGCAGTACTTC.

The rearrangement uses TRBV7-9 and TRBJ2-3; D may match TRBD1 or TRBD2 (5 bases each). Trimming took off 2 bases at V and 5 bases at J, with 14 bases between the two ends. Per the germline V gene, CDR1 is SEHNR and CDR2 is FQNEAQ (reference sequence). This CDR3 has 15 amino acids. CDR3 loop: CASSLIQGRGDTQYF. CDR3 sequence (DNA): TGTGCCAGCAGCTTAATCCAGGGCCGGGGAGATACGCAGTATTTT.

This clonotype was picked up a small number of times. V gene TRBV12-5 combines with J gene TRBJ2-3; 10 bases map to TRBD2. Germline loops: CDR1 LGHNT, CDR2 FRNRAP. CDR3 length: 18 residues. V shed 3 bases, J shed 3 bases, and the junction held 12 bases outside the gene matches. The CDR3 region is CASGFPLKRGGITDTQYF. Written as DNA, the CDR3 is TGTGCTAGTGGTTTCCCACTGAAGCGGGGGGGCATAACAGATACGCAGTATTTT.

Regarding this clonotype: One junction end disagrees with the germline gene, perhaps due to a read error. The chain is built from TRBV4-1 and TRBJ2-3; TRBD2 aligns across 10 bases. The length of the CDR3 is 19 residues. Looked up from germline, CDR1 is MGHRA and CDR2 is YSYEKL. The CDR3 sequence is CASSLIGGEAGGLADTQYF. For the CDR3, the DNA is TGTGCCAGCAGCCTTATTGGAGGGGAAGCGGGGGGGCTCGCAGATACGCAGTATTTT.

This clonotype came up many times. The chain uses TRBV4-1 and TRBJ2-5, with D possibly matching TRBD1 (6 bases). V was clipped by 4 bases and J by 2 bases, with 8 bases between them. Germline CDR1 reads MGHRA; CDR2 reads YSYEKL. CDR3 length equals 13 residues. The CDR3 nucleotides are TGCGCCAGCAGCCTAGGGGGACAAGAGACCCAGTACTTC. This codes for CASSLGGQETQYF.

CDR3 DNA: TGTGCCAGCAGCCACCCCCTCGGGCTAGCCATGAACACTGAAGCTTTCTTT. This translates into CASSHPLGLAMNTEAFF. The V gene is TRBV9, the J gene TRBJ1-1; D is unclear. The CDR3 covers 17 residues. V was shortened by 4 bases and J by 0 bases, with 19 bases between the two germline ends. Germline V CDR1 and CDR2: SGDLS, YYNGEE.

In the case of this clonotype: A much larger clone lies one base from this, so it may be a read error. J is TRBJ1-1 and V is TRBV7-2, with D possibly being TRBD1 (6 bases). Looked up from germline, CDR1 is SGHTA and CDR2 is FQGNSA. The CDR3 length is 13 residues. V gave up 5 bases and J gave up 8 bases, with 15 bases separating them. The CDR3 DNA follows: TGTGCCAGCAGCCCCTGCCCCACAGGGGAAGCTTTCTTT. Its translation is CASSPCPTGEAFF.

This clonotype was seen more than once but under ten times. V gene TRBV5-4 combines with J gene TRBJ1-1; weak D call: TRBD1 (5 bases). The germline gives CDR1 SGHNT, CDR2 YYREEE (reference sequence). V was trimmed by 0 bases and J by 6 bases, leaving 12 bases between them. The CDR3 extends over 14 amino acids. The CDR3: CASSLDWGGAEAFF. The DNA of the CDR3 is TGTGCCAGCAGCTTGGATTGGGGAGGGGCTGAAGCTTTCTTT.

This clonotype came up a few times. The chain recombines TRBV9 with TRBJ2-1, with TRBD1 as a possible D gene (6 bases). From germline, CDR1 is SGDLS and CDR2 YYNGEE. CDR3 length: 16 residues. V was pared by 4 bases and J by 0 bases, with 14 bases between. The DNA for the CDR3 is TGTGCCAGCAGCCTGGGACAACAAATCTCCTACAATGAGCAGTTCTTC. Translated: CASSLGQQISYNEQFF.

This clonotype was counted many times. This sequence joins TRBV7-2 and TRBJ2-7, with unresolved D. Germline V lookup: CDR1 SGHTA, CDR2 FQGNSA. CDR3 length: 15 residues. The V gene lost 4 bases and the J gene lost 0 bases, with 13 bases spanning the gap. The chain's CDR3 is CASSWGPGPSYEQYF. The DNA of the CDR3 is TGTGCCAGCAGCTGGGGTCCGGGTCCCTCCTACGAGCAGTACTTC.

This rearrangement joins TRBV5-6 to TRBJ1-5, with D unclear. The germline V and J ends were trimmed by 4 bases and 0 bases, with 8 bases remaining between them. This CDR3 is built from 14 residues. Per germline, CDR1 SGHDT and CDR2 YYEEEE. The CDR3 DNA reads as TGTGCCAGCAGCCCCTCGAGTAGCAATCAGCCCCAGCATTTT. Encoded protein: CASSPSSSNQPQHF.

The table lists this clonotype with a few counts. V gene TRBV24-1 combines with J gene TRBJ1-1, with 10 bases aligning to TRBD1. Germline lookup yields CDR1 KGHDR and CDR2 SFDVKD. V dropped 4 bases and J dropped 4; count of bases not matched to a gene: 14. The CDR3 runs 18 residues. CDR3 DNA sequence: TGTGCCACCAGTGAACGCAACCGGGACAGGGGAAGATGCACTGAAGCTTTCTTT. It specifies CATSERNRDRGRCTEAFF.

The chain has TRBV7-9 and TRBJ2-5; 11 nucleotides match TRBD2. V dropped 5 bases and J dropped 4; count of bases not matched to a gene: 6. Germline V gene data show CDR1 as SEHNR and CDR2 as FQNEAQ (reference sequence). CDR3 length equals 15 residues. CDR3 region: CASSLSGGAVETQYF. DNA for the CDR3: TGTGCCAGCAGCCTTAGCGGGGGGGCGGTAGAGACCCAGTACTTC.